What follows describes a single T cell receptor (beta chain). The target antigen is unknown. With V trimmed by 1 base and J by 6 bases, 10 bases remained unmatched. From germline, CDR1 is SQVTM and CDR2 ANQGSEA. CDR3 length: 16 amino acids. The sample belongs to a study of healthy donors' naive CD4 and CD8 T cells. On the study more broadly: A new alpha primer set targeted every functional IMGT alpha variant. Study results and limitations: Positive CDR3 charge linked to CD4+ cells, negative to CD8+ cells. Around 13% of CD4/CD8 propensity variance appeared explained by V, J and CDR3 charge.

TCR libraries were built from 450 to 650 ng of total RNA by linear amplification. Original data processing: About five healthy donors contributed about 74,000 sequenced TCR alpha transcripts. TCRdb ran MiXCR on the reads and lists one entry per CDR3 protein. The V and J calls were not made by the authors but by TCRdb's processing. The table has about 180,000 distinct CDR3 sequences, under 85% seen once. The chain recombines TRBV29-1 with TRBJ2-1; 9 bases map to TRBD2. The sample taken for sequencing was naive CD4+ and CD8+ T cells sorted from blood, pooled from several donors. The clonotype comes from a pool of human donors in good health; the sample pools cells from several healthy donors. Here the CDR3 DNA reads TGCAGCGTTGAAGGGCGAAGGGGGACTAGCTTCAATGAGCAGTTCTTC. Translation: CSVEGRRGTSFNEQFF.